The rows below give T cell receptor beta chains drawn from one sample of a study of vaccination and CD4 T cells after COVID-19. Via MiXCR, TCRdb re-called the PCR reads, giving one row per CDR3 protein. Of about 11,000 distinct CDR3 sequences listed, under 35% were seen once; the top ten hold 15% to 20%. These receptors' targets are unknown. Sequencing was done on a sample of CD4+ T cells from blood, cultured in vitro. These receptor sequences come from a human donor in good health. The CDR3 runs from the conserved cysteine through the conserved F or W. Fields, in order: J gene, V gene, D gene, clone size, CDR3 protein, CDR3 DNA. D genes are given only for firm matches. Size tells how often a clone was seen (once, few, many) or the class of an expanded clone, and some rows leave it out.

j_call: TRBJ2-7; v_call: TRBV14; d_call: -; clone_size: -; cdr3_aa: CASSQVWTGPHEQYF; cdr3_nt: TGTGCCAGCAGCCAAGTGTGGACGGGACCCCACGAGCAGTACTTC
j_call: TRBJ2-5; v_call: TRBV7-2; d_call: -; clone_size: -; cdr3_aa: CASSQMGRETQYF; cdr3_nt: TGTGCCAGCAGTCAAATGGGGCGTGAGACCCAGTACTTC
j_call: TRBJ2-1; v_call: TRBV6-1; d_call: -; clone_size: few; cdr3_aa: CASSGPLNEQFF; cdr3_nt: TGTGCCAGTTCGGGACCCCTCAATGAGCAGTTCTTC
j_call: TRBJ2-5; v_call: TRBV6-2/TRBV6-3; d_call: -; clone_size: few; cdr3_aa: CASSPPPGNQETQYF; cdr3_nt: TGTGCCAGCAGCCCCCCCCCGGGCAACCAAGAGACCCAGTACTTC
j_call: TRBJ2-3; v_call: TRBV18; d_call: -; clone_size: once; cdr3_aa: CASSPKVTPTDTQYF; cdr3_nt: TGTGCCAGCTCACCGAAGGTCACCCCAACAGATACGCAGTATTTT
j_call: TRBJ2-7; v_call: TRBV6-2/TRBV6-3; d_call: TRBD2; clone_size: -; cdr3_aa: CASSFASPGLAGNEQYF; cdr3_nt: TGTGCCAGCAGTTTCGCGAGTCCCGGACTAGCGGGAAACGAGCAGTACTTC
j_call: TRBJ1-5; v_call: TRBV7-6; d_call: -; clone_size: medium-sized; cdr3_aa: CASSLMSDQPQHF; cdr3_nt: TGTGCCAGCAGCTTAATGAGCGATCAGCCCCAGCATTTT
j_call: TRBJ2-5; v_call: TRBV11-3; d_call: -; clone_size: few; cdr3_aa: CASSLRSGTGETQYF; cdr3_nt: TGTGCCAGCAGCTTACGATCAGGAACTGGGGAGACCCAGTACTTC
j_call: TRBJ2-7; v_call: TRBV2; d_call: TRBD2; clone_size: few; cdr3_aa: CASWEGTSYEQYF; cdr3_nt: TGTGCCAGCTGGGAGGGGACCTCCTACGAGCAGTACTTC
j_call: TRBJ2-7; v_call: TRBV29-1; d_call: TRBD2; clone_size: -; cdr3_aa: CSGLTSGRSYEQYF; cdr3_nt: TGCAGCGGCTTAACTAGCGGTCGCTCCTACGAGCAGTACTTC
j_call: TRBJ2-3; v_call: TRBV5-4; d_call: -; clone_size: -; cdr3_aa: CASSFLSTDTQYF; cdr3_nt: TGTGCCAGCAGCTTCCTTAGCACAGATACGCAGTATTTT
j_call: TRBJ2-5; v_call: TRBV19; d_call: -; clone_size: -; cdr3_aa: CASSDYRAPFLGPDQETQYF; cdr3_nt: TGTGCCAGTAGCGACTACCGGGCCCCTTTTTTAGGCCCGGACCAAGAGACCCAGTACTTC
j_call: TRBJ1-6; v_call: TRBV19; d_call: -; clone_size: few; cdr3_aa: CASSTRLIPSGSPLHF; cdr3_nt: TGTGCCAGTAGTACACGGCTAATCCCGTCTGGTTCACCCCTCCACTTT
j_call: TRBJ1-5; v_call: TRBV7-3; d_call: -; clone_size: -; cdr3_aa: CASSQNGGQPQHF; cdr3_nt: TGTGCCAGCAGCCAAAACGGGGGTCAGCCCCAGCATTTT
j_call: TRBJ1-1; v_call: TRBV27; d_call: -; clone_size: once; cdr3_aa: CASSLRTMNTEAFF; cdr3_nt: TGTGCCAGCAGTTTAAGGACGATGAACACTGAAGCTTTCTTT
j_call: TRBJ1-1; v_call: TRBV7-8; d_call: TRBD1; clone_size: few; cdr3_aa: CASSLGWDSFGTEAFF; cdr3_nt: TGTGCCAGCAGCTTAGGATGGGACAGCTTTGGGACTGAAGCTTTCTTT
j_call: TRBJ2-3; v_call: TRBV7-8; d_call: TRBD2; clone_size: once; cdr3_aa: CASKRGDTDTQYF; cdr3_nt: TGTGCCAGCAAACGGGGGGACACAGATACGCAGTATTTT
j_call: TRBJ1-2; v_call: TRBV2; d_call: TRBD1; clone_size: -; cdr3_aa: CASSDTGGNGYTF; cdr3_nt: TGTGCCAGCAGTGATACAGGGGGTAATGGCTACACCTTC
j_call: TRBJ1-1; v_call: TRBV6-2/TRBV6-3; d_call: -; clone_size: -; cdr3_aa: CASSSKDAAWDTEAFF; cdr3_nt: TGTGCCAGCAGTTCAAAGGACGCCGCATGGGACACTGAAGCTTTCTTT
j_call: TRBJ2-5; v_call: TRBV6-1; d_call: -; clone_size: -; cdr3_aa: CASSETGWIQETQYF; cdr3_nt: TGTGCCAGCAGTGAAACAGGGTGGATTCAAGAGACCCAGTACTTC
j_call: TRBJ1-1; v_call: TRBV7-9; d_call: -; clone_size: -; cdr3_aa: CASSFGVGGTEAFF; cdr3_nt: TGTGCCAGCAGCTTTGGGGTTGGAGGTACTGAAGCTTTCTTT
j_call: TRBJ2-3; v_call: TRBV18; d_call: TRBD2; clone_size: -; cdr3_aa: CASSLTSGSGTDTQYF; cdr3_nt: TGTGCCAGCTCACTAACTAGCGGGAGTGGGACAGATACGCAGTATTTT
j_call: TRBJ1-5; v_call: TRBV20-1; d_call: -; clone_size: medium-sized; cdr3_aa: CSARLVGSNQPQHF; cdr3_nt: TGCAGTGCTAGATTGGTGGGCAGCAATCAGCCCCAGCATTTT
j_call: TRBJ1-2; v_call: TRBV6-1; d_call: -; clone_size: few; cdr3_aa: CATLPPGAYGYTF; cdr3_nt: TGTGCCACCCTACCACCAGGGGCCTATGGCTACACCTTC
j_call: TRBJ2-1; v_call: TRBV30; d_call: -; clone_size: -; cdr3_aa: CAWSVLGHEQFF; cdr3_nt: TGTGCCTGGAGTGTTCTGGGGCATGAGCAGTTCTTC
j_call: TRBJ2-3; v_call: TRBV20-1; d_call: -; clone_size: -; cdr3_aa: CSARDQGDTQYF; cdr3_nt: TGCAGTGCTAGAGATCAGGGAGATACGCAGTATTTT
j_call: TRBJ1-2; v_call: TRBV20-1; d_call: TRBD1; clone_size: few; cdr3_aa: CSALTGGAIEHGYTF; cdr3_nt: TGCAGTGCTTTAACAGGGGGCGCAATAGAACATGGCTACACCTTC
j_call: TRBJ2-2; v_call: TRBV7-3; d_call: -; clone_size: -; cdr3_aa: CASSRDFTGELFF; cdr3_nt: TGTGCCAGCAGCAGGGACTTTACCGGGGAGCTGTTTTTT
j_call: TRBJ1-1; v_call: TRBV4-2; d_call: TRBD1; clone_size: -; cdr3_aa: CASSRRQGEGTEAFF; cdr3_nt: TGTGCCAGCAGCCGTCGACAGGGCGAGGGCACTGAAGCTTTCTTT
j_call: TRBJ2-7; v_call: TRBV6-5; d_call: -; clone_size: few; cdr3_aa: CASSSDGGTQYF; cdr3_nt: TGTGCCAGCAGTTCCGACGGTGGTACGCAGTACTTC
j_call: TRBJ2-5; v_call: TRBV4-3; d_call: -; clone_size: -; cdr3_aa: CASSQDNSLETQYF; cdr3_nt: TGCGCCAGCAGCCAAGATAACAGTTTGGAGACCCAGTACTTC
j_call: TRBJ2-7; v_call: TRBV7-2; d_call: TRBD2; clone_size: -; cdr3_aa: CASALTSGYEQYF; cdr3_nt: TGTGCCAGTGCACTTACTAGCGGGTACGAGCAGTACTTC
j_call: TRBJ1-2; v_call: TRBV28; d_call: TRBD1; clone_size: -; cdr3_aa: CASSPSLTGNYGYTF; cdr3_nt: TGTGCCAGCAGCCCTAGCCTGACAGGGAACTATGGCTACACCTTC
j_call: TRBJ2-7; v_call: TRBV27; d_call: -; clone_size: -; cdr3_aa: CARGQGPPCEQYF; cdr3_nt: TGTGCCCGGGGTCAGGGACCACCCTGCGAGCAGTACTTC
j_call: TRBJ2-3; v_call: TRBV20-1; d_call: -; clone_size: few; cdr3_aa: CSARVSGYTDTQYF; cdr3_nt: TGCAGTGCTAGAGTCAGCGGGTACACAGATACGCAGTATTTT
j_call: TRBJ2-3; v_call: TRBV7-2; d_call: TRBD1; clone_size: -; cdr3_aa: CASSLARGTDTQYF; cdr3_nt: TGTGCCAGCAGCTTAGCCAGGGGGACAGATACGCAGTATTTT
j_call: TRBJ2-1; v_call: TRBV2; d_call: -; clone_size: few; cdr3_aa: CASIEQGPGNEQFF; cdr3_nt: TGTGCCAGCATTGAGCAGGGTCCGGGCAATGAGCAGTTCTTC